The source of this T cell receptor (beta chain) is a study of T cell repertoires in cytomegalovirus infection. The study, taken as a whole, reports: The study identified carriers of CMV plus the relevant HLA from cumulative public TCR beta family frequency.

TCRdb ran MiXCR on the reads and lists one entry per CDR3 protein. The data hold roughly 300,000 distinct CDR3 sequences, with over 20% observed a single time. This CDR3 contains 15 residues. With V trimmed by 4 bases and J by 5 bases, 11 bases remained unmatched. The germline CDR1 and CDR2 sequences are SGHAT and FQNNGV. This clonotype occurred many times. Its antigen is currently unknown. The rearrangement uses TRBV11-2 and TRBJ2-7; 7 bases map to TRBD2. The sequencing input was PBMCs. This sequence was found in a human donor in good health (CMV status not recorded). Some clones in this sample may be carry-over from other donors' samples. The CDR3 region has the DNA TGTGCCAGCAGCTCAGTCGGGGGGAGCTATAACGAGCAGTACTTC. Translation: CASSSVGGSYNEQYF.